The clone carrying this TCR beta chain has only a few counts. What it binds is unknown. The entry originates in a study of vaccination effects on CD4 cells after COVID-19. Before any sequencing was done, the ViraFEST assay used viral peptide pools to expand antigen-specific CD4+ T cells. Following an approximately eleven-day culture, CD4+ T cells were purified. This person caught SARS-CoV-2 sometime from March to December 2020, and PCR testing confirmed the infection. The CDR3 has 16 amino acids. The germline V gene encodes CDR1 SGHRS and CDR2 YFSETQ. The junction had 4 bases not matched to a gene; V was cut back by 2 bases and J by 1 base. Repertoires were generated with immunoSEQ multiplex PCR, while TCRdb's copy carries only in-frame clones and drops some. The sample yields some 40,000 clones, roughly 69% seen once.

This sequence was found in a human donor who had a prior SARS-CoV-2 infection. V usage is TRBV5-1 and J usage is TRBJ2-2, with TRBD2 matching 8 bases. Sequenced material: CD4+ T cells from PBMCs cultured with HCoV-NL63 spike peptides, taken before COVID-19 vaccination. The CDR3 DNA follows: TGCGCCAGCAGCTTTAGCGGGACAATGAACACCGGGGAGCTGTTTTTT. It encodes CASSFSGTMNTGELFF. Using reference TRBV5-1 and TRBJ2-2 for the parts outside the CDR3, the full variable domain is KAGVTQTPRYLIKTRGQQVTLSCSPISGHRSVSWYQQTPGQGLQFLFEYFSETQRNKGNFPGRFSGRQFSNSRSEMNVSTLELGDSALYLCASSFSGTMNTGELFFGEGSRLTVL.